The 23 T cell receptor beta chains listed next were all sequenced from one sample in a study of cytomegalovirus exposure and HLA in healthy donors. PCR employed 60 Vbeta and 13 Jbeta primers. Clones were sequenced by immunoSEQ multiplex PCR, and TCRdb holds only the in-frame ones, with some missing. This sample has some 160,000 clones, with about 76% found just once. Material: PBMCs. Every receptor here comes from a woman between 18 and 29 years old in good health and CMV-seropositive.

This clone was recorded only once. The junction departs from germline at one end; a sequencing error may be responsible. This sequence joins TRBV7-9 and TRBJ2-7, with D possibly matching TRBD2 (6 bases). The CDR3 is 17 residues long. Germline CDR1 is SEHNR and CDR2 is FQNEAQ (reference sequence). The CDR3 coding sequence is TGTTCCAGCAGCTTCCCCCTGGCGGGAACTAGCTCCTACGAGCAGTACTTC. Translated: CSSSFPLAGTSSYEQYF. Full variable domain (missing parts from reference TRBV7-9 and TRBJ2-7): DTGVSQNPRHKITKRGQNVTFRCDPISEHNRLYWYRQTLGQGPEFLTYFQNEAQLEKSRLLSDRFSAERPKGSFSTLEIQRTEQGDSAMYLCSSSFPLAGTSSYEQYFGPGTRLTVT.

The chain links TRBV11-2 to TRBJ2-3; 8 bases map to TRBD2. This CDR3 has 15 amino acids. The junction had 3 bases not matched to a gene; V was cut back by 0 bases and J by 4 bases. Germline lookup yields CDR1 SGHAT and CDR2 FQNNGV. CDR3 nucleotides: TGTGCCAGCAGCTTAGATTTAGCGGGGTCAGATACGCAGTATTTT. Amino acid sequence: CASSLDLAGSDTQYF.

Points on this clone: Distinct nucleotide sequences in the sample also encode this CDR3. The chain couples TRBV5-1 to TRBJ1-3, with unresolved D. This CDR3 comprises 14 residues. CDR1 is SGHRS, CDR2 YFSETQ, per germline. Trimming removed 0 bases from V and 4 bases from J, with 8 bases in between. The CDR3 DNA reads as TGCGCCAGCAGCTTGGGCACAGCAGGAAACACCATATATTTT. It is translated as CASSLGTAGNTIYF.

The CDR3 nucleotides are TGCGCCAGCAGCCCCGATGCAGGGGGAGTGAATGAAAAACTGTTTTTT. This encodes CASSPDAGGVNEKLFF. J is TRBJ1-4 and V is TRBV5-1; TRBD1 matches at 7 bases. CDR3 length: 16 residues. V was clipped by 4 bases and J by 5 bases; unmatched bases: 11. Germline lookup yields CDR1 SGHRS and CDR2 YFSETQ.

The chain recombines TRBV18 with TRBJ2-1, with TRBD2 as a possible D gene (5 bases). The V and J ends lost 3 bases and 8 bases respectively, with 11 bases between them. This CDR3 has 13 amino acids. CDR1 and CDR2 from the germline V gene are KGHSH and LQKENI. The CDR3 spells CASSPGWGDEQFF. CDR3 sequence (DNA): TGTGCCAGCTCACCTGGGTGGGGAGATGAGCAGTTCTTC.

The chain couples TRBV10-3 to TRBJ2-5, with TRBD2 identical over 9 bases. CDR1 and CDR2 (germline): ENHRY, SYGVKD. The CDR3 is 14 amino acids. The ends lost 3 bases at V and 5 bases at J; junction bases unmatched: 4. CDR3 coding DNA: TGTGCCATCAGTGATAGCGGGGGTGCTGAGACCCAGTACTTC. It encodes CAISDSGGAETQYF.

The chain is built from TRBV29-1 and TRBJ2-1; a weak D match, TRBD2 (5 bases). Germline V gene sequence: CDR1 SQVTM, CDR2 ANQGSEA. V gave up 0 bases and J gave up 7 bases, with 7 bases separating them. The CDR3 length is 12 residues. CDR3 amino acids: CSVEEGGNEQFF. Written as DNA, the CDR3 is TGCAGCGTTGAAGAAGGAGGTAATGAGCAGTTCTTC.

The rearrangement links TRBV4-2 to TRBJ2-5; 8 nucleotides align to TRBD2. V lost 1 base to trimming and J lost 5 bases; unmatched junction nucleotides: 6. CDR1 LGHNA and CDR2 YNFKEQ come from the germline V gene. This CDR3 has 15 amino acids. The CDR3 bases are TGTGCCAGCAGCCAAGTCGGGGGGGTTGAGGAGACCCAGTACTTC. Translation: CASSQVGGVEETQYF.

This chain connects TRBV4-1 to TRBJ2-1; unclear D gene. CDR1 MGHRA and CDR2 YSYEKL come from the germline V gene. There are 14 residues in the CDR3. V was trimmed by 0 bases and J by 7 bases, leaving 10 bases between them. The CDR3 sequence: CASSQEPSGNEQFF. The DNA for the CDR3 is TGCGCCAGCAGCCAAGAACCTAGTGGAAATGAGCAGTTCTTC.

Only a few counts were recorded for this clone. The chain joins TRBV9 to TRBJ2-1; 8 bases fit TRBD2. Per germline, CDR1 SGDLS and CDR2 YYNGEE. V dropped 0 bases and J dropped 12; count of bases not matched to a gene: 11. The CDR3 extends over 15 amino acids. CDR3 coding DNA: TGTGCCAGCAGCGTAGAAAACAGCGGGGGCCCCGGGCAGTTCTTC. Protein: CASSVENSGGPGQFF. Full variable domain (rest looked up from reference TRBV9 and TRBJ2-1): DSGVTQTPKHLITATGQRVTLRCSPRSGDLSVYWYQQSLDQGLQFLIQYYNGEERAKGNILERFSAQQFPDLHSELNLSSLELGDSALYFCASSVENSGGPGQFFGPGTRLTVL.

This clone has a single count. The gene calls are TRBV27 and TRBJ2-2; D perhaps matches TRBD1 (5 bases). Germline assignment: CDR1 MNHEY and CDR2 SMNVEV (reference sequence). The CDR3 consists of 17 residues. V was shortened by 1 base and J by 0 bases, with 12 bases between the two germline ends. The CDR3: CASSLWGPLTNTGELFF. Here the CDR3 DNA reads TGTGCCAGCAGTTTATGGGGCCCCTTGACGAACACCGGGGAGCTGTTTTTT.

The chain employs TRBV2 and TRBJ1-5, with D perhaps matching TRBD1 (5 bases). Germline values: CDR1 SNHLY, CDR2 FYNNEI. Trimming took off 4 bases at V and 7 bases at J, with 20 bases between the two ends. CDR3 length: 16 residues. CDR3 sequence reads: CASSVSRENSRQPQHF. As DNA, the CDR3 is TGTGCCAGCAGTGTCAGCAGGGAAAATTCGAGGCAGCCCCAGCATTTT.

The chain employs TRBV21-1 and TRBJ2-5; the D call TRBD2 from the table was never checked on the DNA. TRBV21-1 represents a pseudogene. This CDR3 region has 20 residues. CDR3 sequence reads: CASSTPQNSSLAVTKETQYF. In DNA, the CDR3 is TGTGCCAGCAGCACCCCCCAGAATAGTAGCCTAGCTGTGACAAAAGAGACCCAGTACTTC.

The rearrangement uses TRBV9 and TRBJ2-3; perhaps TRBD2 as D (5 bases). V lost 0 bases and J 2 bases, leaving 10 bases between the germline ends. Per germline, CDR1 SGDLS and CDR2 YYNGEE. The CDR3 totals 15 residues. The CDR3 region is CASSVARLATDTQYF. The CDR3 DNA reads as TGTGCCAGCAGCGTAGCAAGGCTAGCCACAGATACGCAGTATTTT.

The chain joins TRBV19 to TRBJ2-3; D not certain. CDR3 length: 16 amino acids. V was clipped by 4 bases and J by 0 bases, with 14 bases between them. Germline assignment: CDR1 LNHDA and CDR2 SQIVND (reference sequence). The CDR3 loop reads CASSTPWAESTDTQYF. CDR3 nucleotide sequence: TGTGCCAGTAGTACCCCGTGGGCCGAAAGCACAGATACGCAGTATTTT.

The rearrangement uses TRBV2 and TRBJ1-2; 7 bases fit TRBD1. Germline lookup yields CDR1 SNHLY and CDR2 FYNNEI. J was trimmed by 8 bases and V by 2 bases; bases with no gene match: 8. The CDR3 extends over 14 amino acids. The CDR3 loop is CASSETTGLLGYTF. As DNA, the CDR3 is TGTGCCAGCAGTGAAACGACAGGGCTGTTAGGCTACACCTTC.

V is TRBV21-1 and J is TRBJ2-5; the listed D gene, TRBD2, was not tested against the DNA. TRBV21-1 is deemed a pseudogene. This CDR3 comprises 14 residues. The CDR3 loop reads CASSKDSTGETQYF. DNA of the CDR3: TGTGCCAGCAGCAAGGACTCGACGGGTGAGACCCAGTACTTC.

This clone was seen only a few times. The chain joins TRBV6-1 to TRBJ2-7; the D gene is possibly TRBD2 (5 bases). Trimming left V 8 bases short and J 2 bases short, with 16 bases between. This CDR3 spans 14 amino acids. The germline V gene encodes CDR1 MNHNS and CDR2 SASEGT. The CDR3 DNA reads TGTGCCAGCGCCCGGGAAGGGAAAACCTACGAGCAGTACTTC. This encodes CASAREGKTYEQYF.

The genes are TRBV4-3 and TRBJ1-4; TRBD1 matches at 7 bases. Germline lookup yields CDR1 LGHNA and CDR2 YSLEER. This CDR3 spans 14 amino acids. The ends lost 5 bases at V and 6 bases at J; junction bases unmatched: 6. The CDR3 spells CASSARQGDEKLFF. The CDR3, as DNA: TGCGCCAGCAGCGCCCGACAGGGAGATGAAAAACTGTTTTTT.

The V gene is TRBV29-1, the J gene TRBJ1-2; tentatively, D is TRBD1 (6 bases). The CDR3 contains 13 residues. Germline V gene sequence: CDR1 SQVTM, CDR2 ANQGSEA. Trimming pared 3 bases from V and 8 bases from J, leaving 16 bases between. The CDR3, as DNA: TGCAGCGTTGAGACTCCAACAGGGTACGGCTACACCTTC. Its translation: CSVETPTGYGYTF.

Regarding this clone: One end of the junction is discordant with germline, which a read error may explain. In the same sample, other DNA sequences code for this CDR3. The chain is built from TRBV6-1 and TRBJ1-1; D gene ambiguous. In germline, CDR1 is MNHNS, CDR2 SASEGT. This CDR3 contains 17 residues. CDR3 DNA sequence: TGTGCCAGTAGTGAAGCTTTCGGTATGAGGTCGAACACTGAAGCTTTCTTT. Translated: CASSEAFGMRSNTEAFF.

The chain joins TRBV5-1 to TRBJ2-3, with 10 bases that match TRBD1. The CDR3 loop spans 14 amino acids. The germline CDR1 and CDR2 sequences are SGHRS and YFSETQ. V lost 4 bases and J lost 5; bases outside the gene matches: 4. CDR3 loop: CASSPGQGEDTQYF. CDR3 DNA: TGCGCCAGCAGCCCTGGACAGGGGGAAGATACGCAGTATTTT.

The chain employs TRBV12-5 and TRBJ1-3, with D hard to call. The CDR3 is 18 amino acids. Germline-derived CDR1 and CDR2 are LGHNT and FRNRAP. Trimming stripped 0 bases from V and 4 bases from J, with 19 bases between. CDR3: CASGLVLPVEPSGNTIYF. CDR3 bases: TGTGCTAGTGGTTTGGTACTTCCGGTCGAGCCGTCGGGAAACACCATATATTTT.